This paragraph covers one T cell receptor beta chain sequence. TCRdb's copy holds only in-frame clones and misses some; the assay was immunoSEQ multiplex PCR. Of approximately 240,000 clones listed, 88% are singletons. Per the germline V gene, CDR1 is LNHDA and CDR2 is SQIVND (reference sequence). This CDR3 is 14 amino acids long. Trimming removed 6 bases from V and 4 bases from J, with 16 bases in between. The entry originates in a study of Ad26.COV2.S vaccination and SARS-CoV-2 variants. Study-level information: The donor was enrolled in the Ad26.COV2.S arm of the COV1001 trial.

The treatment is: over 15 received Ad26.COV2.S at low or high dose, single or two shots; about five received placebo; per-sample allocation not given. Material that was analyzed had been drawn on day 63 after the first vaccine or placebo injection. This sequence joins TRBV19 and TRBJ2-7, with D perhaps TRBD1 or TRBD2 (5 bases each). The specimen was peripheral blood, collected in a trial of Ad26.COV2.S vaccine versus placebo. The sequence derives from a person aged 18-60 years who received the Ad26.COV2.S COVID-19 vaccine or a placebo. The chain's CDR3 is CASSRGVSMYEQYF. CDR3 coding DNA: TGTGCCAGTAGCCGGGGCGTTTCTATGTACGAGCAGTACTTC.